This T cell receptor beta chain is drawn from a study of a mutant IDH1 vaccine in newly diagnosed glioma. The wider study: Patients received eight vaccinations in weeks 1, 3, 5, 7, 11, 15, 19, 23. The treated group averaged 40.4 years old and was 62.5% male, around 38% female.

Study conclusions and caveats: Researchers report vaccine-induced immune responses in less than 95% of patients.

CDR1 and CDR2 (germline): SQVTM, ANQGSEA. The CDR3 loop spans 14 amino acids. Trimming took 1 base from V and 6 from J; bases not matched to a gene: 5. Libraries were prepared by immunoSEQ multiplex PCR; TCRdb keeps only in-frame clonotypes and omits some of them. This repertoire shows approximately 50,000 clones, about 87% found once; its top ten account for around 1.5%. Of note for this clone: The antigen is not known.

Time point in this sample: week 23, last vaccination. A single vaccine dose contained 300 ug of mutant IDH1 20-mer peptide, and topical imiquimod was used with it. Astrocytomas that were new, WHO grade 3 or 4, IDH1-mutant and ATRX-lost were present in the donors. This TCR was sampled from a man aged 35 to 55 with glioma. The chain links TRBV29-1 to TRBJ1-1; 10 nucleotides match TRBD1. The material sequenced was PBMCs, taken from a glioma patient whose treatment included an IDH1 peptide vaccine. Written as DNA, the CDR3 is TGCAGCGTTGAAGGGGGACAGGGGTACTCTGAAGCTTTCTTT. Translation: CSVEGGQGYSEAFF.